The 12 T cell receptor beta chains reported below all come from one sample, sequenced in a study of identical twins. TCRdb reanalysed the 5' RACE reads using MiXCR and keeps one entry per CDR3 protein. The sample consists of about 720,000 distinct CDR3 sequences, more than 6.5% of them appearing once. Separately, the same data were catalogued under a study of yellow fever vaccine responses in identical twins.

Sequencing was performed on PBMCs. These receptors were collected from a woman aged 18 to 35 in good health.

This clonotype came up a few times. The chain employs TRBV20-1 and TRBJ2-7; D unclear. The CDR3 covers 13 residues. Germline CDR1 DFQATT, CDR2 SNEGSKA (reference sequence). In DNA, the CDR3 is TGCAGCGTATTTGGTGGATCCTCCTACGAGCAGTACTTC. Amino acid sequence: CSVFGGSSYEQYF.

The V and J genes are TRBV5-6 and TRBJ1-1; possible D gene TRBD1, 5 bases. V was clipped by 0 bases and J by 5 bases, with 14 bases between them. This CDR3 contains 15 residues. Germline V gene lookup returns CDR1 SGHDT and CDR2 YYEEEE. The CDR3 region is CASSLVAGTVTEAFF. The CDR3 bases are TGTGCCAGCAGCTTGGTGGCAGGGACGGTAACTGAAGCTTTCTTT.

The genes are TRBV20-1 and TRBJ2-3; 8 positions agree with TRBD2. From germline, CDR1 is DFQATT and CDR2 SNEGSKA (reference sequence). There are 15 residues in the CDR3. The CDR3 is CRRGGSGLGTDTQYF. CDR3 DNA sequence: TGCAGACGGGGGGGCAGCGGTCTGGGGACAGATACGCAGTATTTT.

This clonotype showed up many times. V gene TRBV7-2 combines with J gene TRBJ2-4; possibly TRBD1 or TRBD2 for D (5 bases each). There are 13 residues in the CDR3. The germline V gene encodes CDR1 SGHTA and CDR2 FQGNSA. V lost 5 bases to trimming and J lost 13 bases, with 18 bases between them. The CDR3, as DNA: TGTGCCAGCAGCCGCCCCCCCGGGGCGTTACAGTACTTC. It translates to CASSRPPGALQYF.

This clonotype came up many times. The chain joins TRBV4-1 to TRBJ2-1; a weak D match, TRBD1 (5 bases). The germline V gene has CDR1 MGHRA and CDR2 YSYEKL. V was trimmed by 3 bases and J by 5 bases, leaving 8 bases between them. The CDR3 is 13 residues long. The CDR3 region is CASSQTRDNEQFF. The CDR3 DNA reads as TGCGCCAGCAGCCAGACCAGGGACAATGAGCAGTTCTTC.

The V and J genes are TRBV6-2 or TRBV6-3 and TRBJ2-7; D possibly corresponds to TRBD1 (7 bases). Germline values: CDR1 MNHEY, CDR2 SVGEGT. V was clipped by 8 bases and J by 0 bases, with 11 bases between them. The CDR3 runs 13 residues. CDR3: CASGGTVSYEQYF. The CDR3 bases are TGTGCCAGCGGGGGGACAGTCTCCTACGAGCAGTACTTC.

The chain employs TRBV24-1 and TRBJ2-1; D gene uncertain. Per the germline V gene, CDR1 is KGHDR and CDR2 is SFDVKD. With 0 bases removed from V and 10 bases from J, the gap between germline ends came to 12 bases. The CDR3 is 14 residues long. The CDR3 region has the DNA TGTGCCACCAGTGATTTGCAGCCACCAGGAGAGCAGTTCTTC. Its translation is CATSDLQPPGEQFF.

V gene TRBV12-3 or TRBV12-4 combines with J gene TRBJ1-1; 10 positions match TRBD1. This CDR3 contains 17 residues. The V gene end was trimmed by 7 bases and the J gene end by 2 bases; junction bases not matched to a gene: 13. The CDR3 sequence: CASTQTDRGPGNTEAFF. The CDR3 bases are TGTGCCAGCACCCAAACCGACAGGGGGCCTGGAAACACTGAAGCTTTCTTT.

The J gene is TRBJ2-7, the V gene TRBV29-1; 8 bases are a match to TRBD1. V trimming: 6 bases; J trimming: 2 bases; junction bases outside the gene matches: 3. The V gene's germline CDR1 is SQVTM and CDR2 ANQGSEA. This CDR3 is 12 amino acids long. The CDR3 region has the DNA TGCAGCGTCCAACAGGGGGCCTACGAGCAGTACTTC. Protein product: CSVQQGAYEQYF.

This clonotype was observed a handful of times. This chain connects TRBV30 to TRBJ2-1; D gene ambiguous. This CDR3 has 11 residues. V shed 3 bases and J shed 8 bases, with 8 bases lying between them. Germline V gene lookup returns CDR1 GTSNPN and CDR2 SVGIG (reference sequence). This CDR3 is CAWRRKDEQFF. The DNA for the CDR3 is TGTGCCTGGAGGCGTAAGGATGAGCAGTTCTTC.

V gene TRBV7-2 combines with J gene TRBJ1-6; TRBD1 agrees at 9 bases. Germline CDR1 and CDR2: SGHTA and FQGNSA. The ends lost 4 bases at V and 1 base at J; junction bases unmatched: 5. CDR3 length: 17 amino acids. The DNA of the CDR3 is TGTGCCAGCAGCTCAGGGACAGGGTGGTCCTATAATTCACCCCTCCACTTT. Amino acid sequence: CASSSGTGWSYNSPLHF.

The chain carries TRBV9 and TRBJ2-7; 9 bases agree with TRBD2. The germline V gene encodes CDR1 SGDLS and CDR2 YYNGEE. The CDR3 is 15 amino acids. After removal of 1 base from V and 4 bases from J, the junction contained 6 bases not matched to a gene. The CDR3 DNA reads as TGTGCCAGCAGCGTAAATGGACTAGCGACTTACGAGCAGTACTTC. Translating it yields CASSVNGLATYEQYF.